The next 18 T cell receptor beta chains were all read from a single sample in a study of control samples from healthy donors and cancer patients. Produced via immunoSEQ multiplex PCR; TCRdb's table is partial and in-frame only. The sample includes around 120,000 clones, about 87% seen only once; the top ten take roughly 3.4%. The sample comprised blood. The receptor set was obtained from a man aged 40-50 years in good health.

The genes are TRBV7-6 and TRBJ1-5, with D unclear. CDR1 and CDR2 from the germline V gene are SGHVS and FNYEAQ. Deletions cut 2 bases from V and 3 bases from J, with 11 bases between. CDR3 size: 15 residues. CDR3 amino acids: CASSLSVGSNQPQHF. In nucleotides, the CDR3 is TGTGCCAGCAGCTTAAGTGTGGGCTCCAATCAGCCCCAGCATTTT.

The genes are TRBV14 and TRBJ2-7; D is uncertain. The V gene's germline CDR1 is SGHDN and CDR2 FVKESK. The CDR3 is made up of 11 amino acids. V gave up 2 bases and J gave up 6 bases, with 5 bases separating them. The CDR3 is CASSQRSEQYF. The DNA for the CDR3 is TGTGCCAGCAGCCAAAGGAGCGAGCAGTACTTC. The full variable domain, its missing parts supplied by reference TRBV14 and TRBJ2-7, is EAGVTQFPSHSVIEKGQTVTLRCDPISGHDNLYWYRRVMGKEIKFLLHFVKESKQDESGMPNNRFLAERTGGTYSTLKVQPAELEDSGVYFCASSQRSEQYFGPGTRLTVT.

This clone was detected a few times. This chain links TRBV4-1 with TRBJ2-2; D gene unclear. V dropped 3 bases and J dropped 8 bases, with 7 bases sitting between them. CDR1 is MGHRA, CDR2 YSYEKL, per germline. The CDR3 sequence is 12 residues long. CDR3 coding DNA: TGCGCCAGCAGCCACCGAGAGGGGGAGCTGTTTTTT. This sequence encodes CASSHREGELFF.

The CDR3 sequence is CAWRGGGIRSGIGEQYF. The DNA for the CDR3 is TGTGCCTGGAGAGGGGGGGGCATCAGGTCCGGCATCGGTGAGCAGTACTTC. This sequence joins TRBV30 and TRBJ2-7; weak D call: TRBD2 (7 bases). Trimming cost V 3 bases and J 7 bases, with 28 bases left between them. Germline CDR1 is GTSNPN and CDR2 is SVGIG (reference sequence). There are 17 residues in the CDR3.

The chain joins TRBV7-2 to TRBJ1-6; D might be TRBD1 (5 bases). V was clipped by 1 base and J by 7 bases, with 11 bases between them. There are 15 residues in the CDR3. Germline V gene data show CDR1 as SGHTA and CDR2 as FQGNSA. CDR3 region: CASSLEAGRNSPLHF. Here the CDR3 DNA reads TGTGCCAGCAGCTTAGAGGCAGGGCGGAATTCACCCCTCCACTTT.

This chain connects TRBV7-9 to TRBJ1-1; D is unresolved. The V gene's germline CDR1 is SEHNR and CDR2 FQNEAQ (reference sequence). With 6 bases removed from V and 4 bases from J, the gap between germline ends came to 6 bases. This CDR3 has 11 residues. The CDR3 loop reads CASREGTEAFF. Here the CDR3 DNA reads TGTGCCAGCAGGGAGGGCACTGAAGCTTTCTTT.

V and J are TRBV3-1 (or the pseudogene TRBV3-2) and TRBJ1-2; 10 bases agree with TRBD1. The germline V gene encodes CDR1 LGHDT and CDR2 YNNKEL (reference sequence). This CDR3 region has 16 residues. J lost 6 bases, V lost 2 bases, and 9 bases had no gene match. The CDR3 DNA reads TGTGCCAGCAGCCAAAGACGTGGACAGGGGGTTCATGGCTACACCTTC. As protein: CASSQRRGQGVHGYTF.

The rearrangement joins TRBV5-8 to TRBJ2-3, with 9 bases fitting TRBD1. This CDR3 region has 16 residues. CDR1 SGHTS and CDR2 YDEGEE come from the germline V gene. V was clipped by 5 bases and J by 3 bases; unmatched bases: 10. The CDR3 region has the DNA TGTGCCAGCAGTCTTCCGGGACAGGGTAGAACAGATACGCAGTATTTT. Its translation is CASSLPGQGRTDTQYF.

The V gene is TRBV6-6, the J gene TRBJ2-3; 7 bases fit TRBD1. The V gene end was trimmed by 2 bases and the J gene end by 5 bases; junction bases not matched to a gene: 1. CDR1 MNHNY and CDR2 SVGAGI come from the germline V gene (reference sequence). CDR3 length equals 13 residues. CDR3: CASSYRQGDTQYF. The CDR3 DNA sequence: TGTGCCAGCAGTTACCGACAGGGAGATACGCAGTATTTT.

The chain carries TRBV6-5 and TRBJ1-6; the D gene is possibly TRBD1 (5 bases). V shed 2 bases and J shed 7 bases, with 12 bases lying between them. CDR1 is MNHEY, CDR2 SVGAGI, per germline. This CDR3 is built from 15 residues. The chain's CDR3 is CASSYGDRKNSPLHF. CDR3 nucleotides: TGTGCCAGCAGTTACGGCGACAGAAAAAATTCACCCCTCCACTTT.

The chain couples TRBV11-2 to TRBJ1-5, with TRBD1 as a possible D gene (5 bases). The CDR3 totals 16 residues. Germline V gene data show CDR1 as SGHAT and CDR2 as FQNNGV. V was trimmed by 0 bases and J by 2 bases, leaving 11 bases between them. CDR3 amino acids: CASSLDQGSRNQPQHF. The CDR3, as DNA: TGTGCCAGCAGCTTAGATCAGGGTTCACGCAATCAGCCCCAGCATTTT.

This clone was observed a single time. The chain employs TRBV7-9 and TRBJ1-5; D is uncertain. Germline V CDR1 and CDR2: SEHNR, FQNEAQ (reference sequence). V gave up 3 bases and J gave up 7 bases, with 7 bases separating them. The CDR3 sequence is 12 residues long. The CDR3 loop is CASSLKEQPQHF. As DNA, the CDR3 is TGTGCCAGCAGCTTGAAGGAACAGCCCCAGCATTTT.

This clone was seen only once. The junction departs from germline at one end; a sequencing error may be responsible. The chain couples TRBV7-9 to TRBJ1-6; TRBD1 matches at 7 bases. This CDR3 is 15 amino acids long. The germline gives CDR1 SEHNR, CDR2 FQNEAQ (reference sequence). CDR3 sequence: CAWGDSYLRGSLLHF. For the CDR3, the DNA is TGTGCCTGGGGGGACAGCTACCTACGGGGGTCACTCCTCCACTTT.

This chain joins TRBV20-1 and TRBJ1-2; D is ambiguous. Germline CDR1 and CDR2: DFQATT and SNEGSKA (reference sequence). The CDR3 is 11 amino acids. Between the trimmed V and J ends, which lost 6 bases and 12 bases, there was a span of 17 bases. CDR3 sequence reads: CSAPVRFGDTF. CDR3 nucleotide sequence: TGCAGTGCCCCAGTCCGTTTTGGGGACACCTTC.

The chain joins TRBV2 to TRBJ2-5, with D perhaps matching TRBD1 or TRBD2 (6 bases each). The V end lost 6 bases, the J end lost 1 base, and 18 bases lay between the germline ends. The germline V gene encodes CDR1 SNHLY and CDR2 FYNNEI. This CDR3 contains 16 residues. CDR3 protein: CASSQRGAGTQETQYF. In DNA form, the CDR3 reads TGTGCCAGCAGCCAAAGGGGGGCAGGAACCCAAGAGACCCAGTACTTC.

This clone was recorded once. The gene calls are TRBV12-5 and TRBJ2-1; 9 positions agree with TRBD1. V gave up 2 bases and J gave up 5 bases; unmatched junction bases: 7. The germline V gene has CDR1 LGHNT and CDR2 FRNRAP. This CDR3 spans 16 amino acids. The chain's CDR3 is CASGLTPGQGNNEQFF. In DNA, the CDR3 is TGTGCTAGTGGTTTGACTCCGGGACAGGGAAACAATGAGCAGTTCTTC.

This clone was counted a single time. The V and J genes are TRBV6-2 or TRBV6-3 and TRBJ1-4; TRBD1 matches at 8 bases. Germline V lookup: CDR1 MNHEY, CDR2 SVGEGT. V lost 5 bases, J lost 0 bases, and 5 bases stayed unmatched. The CDR3 loop spans 16 amino acids. The CDR3 is CASSRQGPATNEKLFF. For the CDR3, the DNA is TGTGCCAGCAGTAGACAGGGGCCTGCAACTAATGAAAAACTGTTTTTT.

The J gene is TRBJ2-3, the V gene TRBV14; 7 nucleotides line up with TRBD2. The CDR3 loop spans 15 amino acids. V was clipped by 4 bases and J by 0 bases; unmatched bases: 4. The germline gives CDR1 SGHDN, CDR2 FVKESK. CDR3 coding DNA: TGTGCCAGCAGCCCGGGACTAACTAGCACAGATACGCAGTATTTT. Protein product: CASSPGLTSTDTQYF.